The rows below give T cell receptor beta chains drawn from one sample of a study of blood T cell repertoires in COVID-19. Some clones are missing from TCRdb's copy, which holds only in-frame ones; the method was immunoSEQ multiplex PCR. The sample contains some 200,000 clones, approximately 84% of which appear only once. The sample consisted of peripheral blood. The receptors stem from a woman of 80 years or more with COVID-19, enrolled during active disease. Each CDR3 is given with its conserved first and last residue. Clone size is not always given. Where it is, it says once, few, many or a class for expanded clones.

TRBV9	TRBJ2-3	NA	CASSTGLAGPNTQYF
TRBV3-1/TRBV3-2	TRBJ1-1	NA	CASSHNRGGTEAFF
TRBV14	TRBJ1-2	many	CASSLRQGWAYGYTF
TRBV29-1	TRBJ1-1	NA	CSVDRSRNTEAFF
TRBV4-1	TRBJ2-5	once	CASSPGSQETQYF
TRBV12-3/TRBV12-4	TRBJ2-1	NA	CASSLGTGTGQFF
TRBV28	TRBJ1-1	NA	CASSTGQMNTEAFF
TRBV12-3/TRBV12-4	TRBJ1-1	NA	CATSVGVSTEAFF
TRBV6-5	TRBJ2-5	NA	CASTRPGLQETQYF
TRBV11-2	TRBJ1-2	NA	CASSLSDLYGYTF
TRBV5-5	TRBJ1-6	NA	CASSLEGWGSPLHF
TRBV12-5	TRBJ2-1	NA	CASGLEGHNYNEQFF
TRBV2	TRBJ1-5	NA	CASSDTGGRQPQHF
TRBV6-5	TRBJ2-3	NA	CASRLGGASTDTQYF
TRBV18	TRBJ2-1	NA	CASSPGVLDNEQFF
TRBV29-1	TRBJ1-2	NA	CSVRTGMGYTF
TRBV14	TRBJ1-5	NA	CASSPGDSNQPQHF
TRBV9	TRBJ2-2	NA	CASSGNREFGELFF
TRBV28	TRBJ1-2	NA	CASTQMDYGYTF
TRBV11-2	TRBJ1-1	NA	CASGGVTEAFF
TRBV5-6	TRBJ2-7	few	CASSPLDRGYEQYF
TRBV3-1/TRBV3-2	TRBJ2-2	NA	CASSPGPGGGELFF
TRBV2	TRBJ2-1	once	CASAGPGNEQFF
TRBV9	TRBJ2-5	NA	CASSVGVAETQYF
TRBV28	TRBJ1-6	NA	CASRITGSYNSPLHF
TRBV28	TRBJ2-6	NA	CASSLYQGAPGANVLTF
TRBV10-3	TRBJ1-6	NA	CAISLTGGLNSPLHF
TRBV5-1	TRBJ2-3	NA	CASSLAVRGSDTDTQYF
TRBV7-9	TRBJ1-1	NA	CASSLVIQGKAFF
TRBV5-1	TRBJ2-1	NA	CASSPAASGSYNEQFF
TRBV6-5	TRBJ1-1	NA	CASPMGGFTEAFF
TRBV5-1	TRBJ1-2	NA	CASSVTGAYGYTF